This T cell receptor beta chain was observed in a study of CXCR3-negative and CXCR3-positive naive CD8 T cells. Overall study results and limits: Partly lower CXCR3 expression followed cryopreservation, and most assays relied on fresh PBMCs. Both of the naive subsets showed about the same high diversity, but memory CD8+ cells had much less. From TRB CDR3 properties, TCR strength was inferred; surface CD5 did not differ between naive subsets. More hydrophobic TRB CDR3s were found in CXCR3-positive naive cells than in CXCR3-negative naive cells.

TRB cDNA was prepared as libraries by UMI-labeled 5' RACE. TCRdb reprocessed the 5' RACE reads, keeping one entry per CDR3 protein, no DNA. The sample features some 85,000 distinct CDR3 sequences, with less than 0.6% in its top ten. Concerning this clonotype itself: The antigen is unknown.

Germline V gene data show CDR1 as KGHDR and CDR2 as SFDVKD. There are 12 residues in the CDR3. This clonotype originated in a human donor in good health. Some clones in this sample may be carry-over from other donors' samples. The chain recombines TRBV24-1 with TRBJ2-3. Sequencing input: naive CXCR3+ CD8+ T cells from blood. Subset specified: CD45RO-CCR7+CD27+CD95- naive CD8+ T cells expressing CXCR3 (TNR3+). CDR3 loop: CATSAKGDTQYF.